This TCR beta chain stems from a study of T cell changes during pregnancy in multiple sclerosis. The V and J ends lost 7 bases and 8 bases respectively, with 17 bases between them. The germline V gene has CDR1 SEHNR and CDR2 FQNEAQ (reference sequence). The CDR3 totals 13 residues. Measured with immunoSEQ multiplex PCR; TCRdb has only the in-frame clones, and not every one. Of about 46,000 clones listed, around 93% are singletons. The material sequenced was CD8+ T cells from peripheral blood mononuclear cells, taken in the second trimester of pregnancy. The gene calls are TRBV7-9 and TRBJ1-2; no clear D. This sequence was found in a female donor with multiple sclerosis, enrolled in a pregnancy study. CDR3 DNA sequence: TGTGCCAGCACCCGTGGAGGAGGCCCAGGCTACACCTTC. This translates into CASTRGGGPGYTF.